Below, one T cell receptor (beta chain) is given with its context. The junction and the germline gene differ at one end; a read error may be behind it. TCRdb redid the calling of the 5' RACE reads with MiXCR, one entry per CDR3 protein. The table lists 350,000 to 500,000 distinct CDR3 sequences, about 20% of them singletons. The data were taken from a study of T-cell memory formation after mild COVID-19. This CDR3 region has 14 residues. Germline loops: CDR1 KGHDR, CDR2 SFDVKD. Material for sequencing was PBMCs or a T cell subset sorted from them (not recorded which). The origin of this receptor is an adult woman who had mild COVID-19 (a few samples of this study predate the infection). Cell type and time point are not known. The chain has TRBV24-1 and TRBJ2-5, with D perhaps matching TRBD1 (6 bases). This chain's CDR3 is CATSDSWTAETKYF. As DNA, the CDR3 is TGTGCCACCAGTGATTCATGGACAGCAGAGACCAAGTACTTC.